This is a list of T cell receptor beta chains from one sample in a study of blood T cells in healthy people across ages. TCRdb fed the 5' RACE reads into MiXCR, producing one record per CDR3 protein. Of 1.5 million to 2 million distinct CDR3 sequences listed, about 31% were seen once; the top ten hold about 11%. Sequencing used blood. These TCRs come from a woman aged 30 to 39 in good health. Both conserved end residues are trimmed from each CDR3. A D gene is named only where the DNA matches it firmly. Not every row has a clone size; where given, it reads once, few, many or a size class.

abundance: .; j_gene: TRBJ2-1; d_gene: .; len: 10; v_gene: TRBV20-1; CDR3aa: SAREGSNEQF
abundance: .; j_gene: TRBJ1-2; d_gene: .; len: 12; v_gene: TRBV5-6; CDR3aa: ASSFSQGPYGYT
abundance: few; j_gene: TRBJ1-2; d_gene: .; len: 12; v_gene: TRBV7-9; CDR3aa: ASSSSKGNYGYT
abundance: .; j_gene: TRBJ1-2; d_gene: TRBD1; len: 11; v_gene: TRBV30; CDR3aa: AWRYQGAYGYT
abundance: many; j_gene: TRBJ2-5; d_gene: TRBD2; len: 12; v_gene: TRBV20-1; CDR3aa: SARGSSGQETQY
abundance: .; j_gene: TRBJ1-2; d_gene: .; len: 14; v_gene: TRBV5-1; CDR3aa: ASSLEPGRTNYGYT
abundance: many; j_gene: TRBJ2-1; d_gene: .; len: 13; v_gene: TRBV18; CDR3aa: ASSPSGSYGNEQF
abundance: few; j_gene: TRBJ2-7; d_gene: .; len: 11; v_gene: TRBV20-1; CDR3aa: SAPRPAAYEQY
abundance: .; j_gene: TRBJ2-4; d_gene: .; len: 13; v_gene: TRBV28; CDR3aa: ASSGAERWASIQY
abundance: .; j_gene: TRBJ2-5; d_gene: TRBD1; len: 13; v_gene: TRBV20-1; CDR3aa: SATRTGGMRNEQY
abundance: many; j_gene: TRBJ1-2; d_gene: TRBD1; len: 11; v_gene: TRBV3-1; CDR3aa: ASSLKGAYGYT
abundance: few; j_gene: TRBJ2-1; d_gene: .; len: 14; v_gene: TRBV20-1; CDR3aa: SARDISGETYNEQF
abundance: .; j_gene: TRBJ1-4; d_gene: .; len: 10; v_gene: TRBV12-3/TRBV12-4; CDR3aa: ASSWTNEKLF
abundance: .; j_gene: TRBJ2-3; d_gene: .; len: 15; v_gene: TRBV7-2; CDR3aa: ASSTSRSGSSTDTQY
abundance: few; j_gene: TRBJ1-4; d_gene: .; len: 13; v_gene: TRBV5-1; CDR3aa: ASSWRGAREEKLF
abundance: .; j_gene: TRBJ2-3; d_gene: .; len: 11; v_gene: TRBV27; CDR3aa: ASSTRRDDTQY
abundance: many; j_gene: TRBJ2-3; d_gene: TRBD2; len: 10; v_gene: TRBV12-3/TRBV12-4; CDR3aa: ASSFAGGPQY
abundance: many; j_gene: TRBJ2-1; d_gene: .; len: 11; v_gene: TRBV20-1; CDR3aa: SVVGSKLNEQF
abundance: few; j_gene: TRBJ2-7; d_gene: TRBD2; len: 13; v_gene: TRBV20-1; CDR3aa: SVELAGDYSYEQY
abundance: .; j_gene: TRBJ2-7; d_gene: .; len: 11; v_gene: TRBV20-1; CDR3aa: SAQRRTASEQY
abundance: .; j_gene: TRBJ1-4; d_gene: .; len: 11; v_gene: TRBV29-1; CDR3aa: SVDPGHNEKLF
abundance: few; j_gene: TRBJ2-2; d_gene: TRBD2; len: 11; v_gene: TRBV2; CDR3aa: ASNGGGPGELF
abundance: .; j_gene: TRBJ1-2; d_gene: .; len: 13; v_gene: TRBV29-1; CDR3aa: SVEGLTGGDYGYT
abundance: .; j_gene: TRBJ1-2; d_gene: .; len: 13; v_gene: TRBV29-1; CDR3aa: SVRGGRGQDYGYT
abundance: .; j_gene: TRBJ2-7; d_gene: .; len: 12; v_gene: TRBV29-1; CDR3aa: SVGRPALGVEQY
abundance: .; j_gene: TRBJ2-4; d_gene: .; len: 10; v_gene: TRBV28; CDR3aa: ASRDSKNIQY
abundance: many; j_gene: TRBJ2-7; d_gene: TRBD2; len: 13; v_gene: TRBV11-2; CDR3aa: ASSSLLAGAYEQY
abundance: .; j_gene: TRBJ2-5; d_gene: TRBD2; len: 15; v_gene: TRBV5-4; CDR3aa: ASSAGRSSGRGETQY
abundance: .; j_gene: TRBJ2-3; d_gene: TRBD2; len: 17; v_gene: TRBV10-1; CDR3aa: ASSGAGTSGGKSTDTQY
abundance: .; j_gene: TRBJ2-1; d_gene: TRBD2; len: 15; v_gene: TRBV5-6; CDR3aa: ASSPTLGLGSYNEQF
abundance: few; j_gene: TRBJ2-1; d_gene: TRBD2; len: 12; v_gene: TRBV20-1; CDR3aa: SAHSGSDYNEQF
abundance: .; j_gene: TRBJ1-3; d_gene: .; len: 12; v_gene: TRBV11-2; CDR3aa: ASSFQSTGDTIY
abundance: few; j_gene: TRBJ2-2; d_gene: TRBD2; len: 12; v_gene: TRBV27; CDR3aa: ASRRLGRGGELF
abundance: few; j_gene: TRBJ2-7; d_gene: .; len: 13; v_gene: TRBV5-6; CDR3aa: ASSFGRPGSSEQY
abundance: few; j_gene: TRBJ1-1; d_gene: .; len: 10; v_gene: TRBV11-2; CDR3aa: ASSLVASEAF
abundance: .; j_gene: TRBJ2-3; d_gene: TRBD2; len: 15; v_gene: TRBV10-3; CDR3aa: AISERIAGGRTDTQY
abundance: .; j_gene: TRBJ2-7; d_gene: TRBD2; len: 15; v_gene: TRBV20-1; CDR3aa: SAAGTSGGLLLDEQY
abundance: few; j_gene: TRBJ1-4; d_gene: TRBD1; len: 12; v_gene: TRBV27; CDR3aa: ASSPNRGREKLF
abundance: .; j_gene: TRBJ2-5; d_gene: .; len: 12; v_gene: TRBV15; CDR3aa: ATSRGPSQETQY
abundance: few; j_gene: TRBJ2-7; d_gene: .; len: 13; v_gene: TRBV7-8; CDR3aa: ASSLAGRWNYEQY
abundance: .; j_gene: TRBJ1-2; d_gene: TRBD1; len: 13; v_gene: TRBV19; CDR3aa: ASSVPLDRGGGYT
abundance: .; j_gene: TRBJ2-3; d_gene: .; len: 12; v_gene: TRBV28; CDR3aa: ASLSGKVPDTQY
abundance: .; j_gene: TRBJ1-2; d_gene: .; len: 9; v_gene: TRBV25-1; CDR3aa: ASSETGGYT
abundance: few; j_gene: TRBJ2-6; d_gene: .; len: 13; v_gene: TRBV5-1; CDR3aa: ASSLTFSGANVLT
abundance: many; j_gene: TRBJ2-1; d_gene: .; len: 11; v_gene: TRBV18; CDR3aa: ASSPRAGNEQF
abundance: few; j_gene: TRBJ2-1; d_gene: TRBD2; len: 10; v_gene: TRBV10-3; CDR3aa: AIRDYYNEQF
abundance: .; j_gene: TRBJ1-1; d_gene: .; len: 13; v_gene: TRBV28; CDR3aa: ASSSIGTENTEAF
abundance: few; j_gene: .; d_gene: TRBD1; len: 11; v_gene: TRBV5-1; CDR3aa: ASSGTGSIEQY
abundance: .; j_gene: TRBJ1-2; d_gene: TRBD1; len: 11; v_gene: TRBV10-3; CDR3aa: ANGQGGDYGYT
abundance: .; j_gene: TRBJ1-4; d_gene: .; len: 15; v_gene: TRBV30; CDR3aa: AWSGVATGPTNEKLF
abundance: few; j_gene: TRBJ2-7; d_gene: TRBD2; len: 13; v_gene: TRBV20-1; CDR3aa: SASGTSGGPYEQY
abundance: .; j_gene: TRBJ2-3; d_gene: TRBD2; len: 19; v_gene: TRBV11-2; CDR3aa: ASSSRDMGLAGGPSTDTQY
abundance: few; j_gene: TRBJ2-7; d_gene: TRBD1; len: 14; v_gene: TRBV6-5; CDR3aa: ASRNLQGAKVHEQY